The 10 T cell receptor beta chains reported below all come from one sample, sequenced in a study of beta chain features in type 1 diabetes (dated by TCRdb to 2016 to 2019). Libraries were made using the immunoSEQ multiplex PCR assay. The entire amount of isolated RNA was reverse transcribed using the High Capacity cDNA Reverse Transcription Kit, so the sequenced TCRB transcripts were expressed ones. As stored in TCRdb, this immuneACCESS dataset retains in-frame rearrangements with V and J assigned. A fraction of the clones does not appear; measured against another copy, unresolved V genes explain less than half of the discrepancy, and the remainder lacks a known reason. Recorded for this sample are around 180,000 clones; approximately 13% of them occurred a single time. Jointly, the top ten make up 0.62% of the sample. Sequences were obtained from central memory CD4+ T cells from blood. The source of these receptors is a woman aged 18-29 years in good health.

This clone turned up a few times. The chain joins TRBV9 to TRBJ2-7; D is possibly TRBD2 (6 bases). The CDR3 has 16 amino acids. V gave up 0 bases and J gave up 4 bases, with 17 bases separating them. CDR1 and CDR2 (germline): SGDLS, YYNGEE. CDR3 in amino acids: CASSVGSAGAAYEQYF. The CDR3 DNA follows: TGTGCCAGCAGCGTAGGGTCAGCGGGCGCGGCGTACGAGCAGTACTTC.

This clone was seen a handful of times. The gene calls are TRBV30 and TRBJ1-3; no firm D call. The CDR3 spans 13 residues. Trimming stripped 2 bases from V and 2 bases from J, with 7 bases between. Per the germline V gene, CDR1 is GTSNPN and CDR2 is SVGIG (reference sequence). CDR3 nucleotide sequence: TGTGCCTGGAGTTTGCGGACTGGAAACACCATATATTTT. Its translation: CAWSLRTGNTIYF.

The sample holds many counts of this clone. The identical CDR3 is also encoded by other nucleotide sequences in the sample. The chain has TRBV11-2 and TRBJ1-1; D gene uncertain. V was pared by 0 bases and J by 3 bases, with 5 bases between. The CDR3 is made up of 13 amino acids. The germline V gene has CDR1 SGHAT and CDR2 FQNNGV. DNA of the CDR3: TGTGCCAGCAGCTTAGAGGCATACACTGAAGCTTTCTTT. Translation: CASSLEAYTEAFF.

This rearrangement joins TRBV21-1 to TRBJ1-1; the table's D call TRBD1 went unverified against the DNA. TRBV21-1 is designated a pseudogene. The CDR3 runs to 20 residues. The CDR3, as DNA: TGTGCCAGCAGCAGATCAAGAAATCAGGCCTCCACAGGGGCGAACACTGAAGCTTTCTTT. Translating gives CASSRSRNQASTGANTEAFF.

J is TRBJ1-1 and V is TRBV29-1; 7 bases are shared with TRBD1. The CDR3 sequence is 14 residues long. The V gene's germline CDR1 is SQVTM and CDR2 ANQGSEA. The V segment lost 6 bases and the J segment 0 bases; nucleotides outside the gene matches: 7. CDR3: CSVTTGNMNTEAFF. In nucleotides, the CDR3 is TGCAGCGTGACGACAGGGAACATGAACACTGAAGCTTTCTTT.

The gene calls are TRBV6-1 and TRBJ2-3, with D maybe TRBD2 (7 bases). This CDR3 contains 13 residues. Per the germline V gene, CDR1 is MNHNS and CDR2 is SASEGT. Between the trimmed V and J ends, which lost 7 bases and 5 bases, there was a span of 13 bases. The CDR3 DNA reads as TGTGCCAGCAATGCGGGGGCAGGAGATACGCAGTATTTT. Translated, it gives CASNAGAGDTQYF.

The CDR3 sequence: CASSEPLRVYEQYF. In nucleotides, the CDR3 is TGTGCCAGCAGTGAACCCCTCAGGGTCTACGAGCAGTACTTC. This chain connects TRBV7-2 to TRBJ2-7; the D gene is possibly TRBD1 (5 bases). Trimming took 6 bases from V and 3 from J, leaving 15 bases between them. Germline CDR1 is SGHTA and CDR2 is FQGNSA. The CDR3 runs to 14 residues.

This clone was seen a handful of times. As DNA, the CDR3 is TGTGCCAGCAGTTTGGACAGGGGGCATAATGGGGCCAACGTCCTGACTTTC. It is translated as CASSLDRGHNGANVLTF. The rearrangement joins TRBV27 to TRBJ2-6; TRBD1 agrees at 11 bases. In germline, CDR1 is MNHEY, CDR2 SMNVEV (reference sequence). The CDR3 loop spans 17 amino acids. J gave up 3 bases and V 3 bases, and 4 bases lay outside the gene matches.

The genes are TRBV6-5 and TRBJ2-6; TRBD1 aligns across 8 bases. V lost 6 bases, J lost 14 bases, and 15 bases stayed unmatched. Germline CDR1 and CDR2: MNHEY and SVGAGI. The CDR3 contains 15 residues. CDR3 DNA sequence: TGTGCCAGCAGCCCAGTGAAGGGACAGGTGAACATCCTGACTTTC. Translated: CASSPVKGQVNILTF.

This chain joins TRBV11-2 and TRBJ1-2; 9 bases align to TRBD1. Trimming took 3 bases from V and 5 from J; bases not matched to a gene: 4. Germline CDR1 and CDR2: SGHAT and FQNNGV. The CDR3 is made up of 14 amino acids. The CDR3 DNA reads TGTGCCAGCAGCTTCGCGGACAGGGGATATGGCTACACCTTC. It translates to CASSFADRGYGYTF.